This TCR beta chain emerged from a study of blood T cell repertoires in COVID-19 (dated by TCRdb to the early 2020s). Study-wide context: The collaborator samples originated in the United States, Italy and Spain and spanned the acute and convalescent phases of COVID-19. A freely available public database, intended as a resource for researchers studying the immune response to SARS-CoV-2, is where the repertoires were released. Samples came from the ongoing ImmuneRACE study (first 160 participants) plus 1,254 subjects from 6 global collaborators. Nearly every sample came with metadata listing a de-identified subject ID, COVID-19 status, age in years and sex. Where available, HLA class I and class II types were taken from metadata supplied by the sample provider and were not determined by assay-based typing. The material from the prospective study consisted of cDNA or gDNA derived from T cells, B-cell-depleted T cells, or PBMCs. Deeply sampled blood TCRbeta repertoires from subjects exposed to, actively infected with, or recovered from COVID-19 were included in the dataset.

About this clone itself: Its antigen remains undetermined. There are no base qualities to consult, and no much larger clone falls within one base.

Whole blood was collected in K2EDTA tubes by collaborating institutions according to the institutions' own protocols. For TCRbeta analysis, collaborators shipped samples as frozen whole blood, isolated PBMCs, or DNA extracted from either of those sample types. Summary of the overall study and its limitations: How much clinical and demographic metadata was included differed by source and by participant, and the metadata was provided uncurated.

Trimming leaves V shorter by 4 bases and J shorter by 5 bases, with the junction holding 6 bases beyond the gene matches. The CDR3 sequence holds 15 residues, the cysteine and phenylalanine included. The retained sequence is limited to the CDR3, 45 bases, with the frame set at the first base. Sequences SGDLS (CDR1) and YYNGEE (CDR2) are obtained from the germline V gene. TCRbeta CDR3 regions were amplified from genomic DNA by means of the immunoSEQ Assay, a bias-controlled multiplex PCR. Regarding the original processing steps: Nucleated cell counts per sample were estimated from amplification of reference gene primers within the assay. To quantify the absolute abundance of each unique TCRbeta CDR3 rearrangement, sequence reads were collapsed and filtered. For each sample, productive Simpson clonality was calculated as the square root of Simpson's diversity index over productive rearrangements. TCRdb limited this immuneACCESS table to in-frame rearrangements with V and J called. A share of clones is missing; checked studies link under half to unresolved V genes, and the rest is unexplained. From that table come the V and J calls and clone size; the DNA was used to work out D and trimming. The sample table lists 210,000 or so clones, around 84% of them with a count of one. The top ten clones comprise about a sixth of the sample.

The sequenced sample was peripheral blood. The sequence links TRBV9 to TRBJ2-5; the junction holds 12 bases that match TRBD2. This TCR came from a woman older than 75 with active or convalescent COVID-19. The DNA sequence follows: TGTGCCAGCAGCCCGGGACTAGCGGGCGGTGAGACCCAGTACTTC. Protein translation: CASSPGLAGGETQYF.